Listed below are T cell receptor beta chains from one sample, sequenced in a study of graft-versus-host responses after intestinal transplantation. Their antigen targets remain unknown. Profiled with immunoSEQ multiplex PCR; TCRdb holds only in-frame clones, not every one. The repertoire includes tens of thousands of clones, approximately 88% of them detected once, and 0.62% sits in the top ten. The specimen comprised unstimulated CD4+ T cells sorted from spleen or lymph node cells, sampled before transplant. These receptors came from a human donor who was the organ donor for an intestinal transplant. Both conserved end residues are part of each CDR3. The D gene is left open where the match is weak. Size values are once, few and many counts, or a class for expanded clones, and some rows have none.

abundance	v_gene	j_gene	d_gene	CDR3aa	CDR3nt
.	TRBV29-1	TRBJ2-5	TRBD2	CSVEGTSQETQYF	TGCAGCGTTGAGGGGACTAGCCAAGAGACCCAGTACTTC
.	TRBV28	TRBJ1-2	.	CASTDVGSYGYTF	TGTGCCAGCACCGATGTGGGGAGCTATGGCTACACCTTC
.	TRBV11-2	TRBJ1-4	.	CASKSESGRGNEKLFF	TGTGCCAGCAAAAGCGAGAGTGGCAGGGGAAATGAAAAACTGTTTTTT
.	TRBV5-4	TRBJ2-5	.	CASSLNRVRETQYF	TGTGCCAGCAGCCTGAACCGGGTTAGGGAGACCCAGTACTTC
once	TRBV10-3	TRBJ2-5	.	CAAGLGLRETQYF	TGTGCCGCCGGCCTGGGACTTCGGGAGACCCAGTACTTC
.	TRBV12-5	TRBJ2-2	TRBD2	CASGSIPVGLAGNIGELFF	TGTGCTAGTGGTTCGATCCCAGTAGGACTAGCGGGAAATATCGGGGAGCTGTTTTTT
.	TRBV5-4	TRBJ2-5	TRBD1	CASSVSTGTVHPTAETQYF	TGTGCCAGCAGCGTATCAACCGGGACAGTACATCCGACGGCGGAGACCCAGTACTTC
once	TRBV5-4	TRBJ2-5	TRBD2	CASSLQLAGGETQYF	TGTGCCAGCAGCTTGCAACTAGCGGGAGGGGAGACCCAGTACTTC
.	TRBV6-5	TRBJ1-1	.	CASAAALNTEAFF	TGTGCCAGCGCCGCGGCCTTGAACACTGAAGCTTTCTTT
.	TRBV27	TRBJ2-7	.	CASTLTGTPKYEQYF	TGTGCCAGCACCCTCACCGGGACTCCTAAATACGAGCAGTACTTC
.	TRBV19	TRBJ2-2	TRBD1	CASSIARQGPNTGELFF	TGTGCCAGTAGTATAGCCCGACAGGGCCCGAACACCGGGGAGCTGTTTTTT
.	TRBV9	TRBJ2-6	.	CASSVATGQVGANVLTF	TGTGCCAGCAGCGTCGCTACAGGGCAGGTAGGGGCCAACGTCCTGACTTTC
.	TRBV27	TRBJ2-1	TRBD2	CASSSRTSGTYEQFF	TGTGCCAGCAGTTCCCGGACTAGCGGTACCTATGAGCAGTTCTTC
once	TRBV5-5	TRBJ1-5	.	CASSYGIQGYQPQHF	TGTGCCAGCAGTTACGGGATACAAGGCTATCAGCCCCAGCATTTT
.	TRBV19	TRBJ1-4	TRBD1	CASAPGDRPNEKLFF	TGTGCCAGCGCCCCCGGGGACAGACCTAATGAAAAACTGTTTTTT
.	TRBV5-8	TRBJ1-5	TRBD1	CASSLPTGGSQPQHF	TGTGCCAGCAGCTTACCGACAGGGGGTTCTCAGCCCCAGCATTTT
.	TRBV28	TRBJ2-2	.	CASSSSGRGTGELFF	TGTGCCAGCAGTTCCTCGGGCCGGGGCACCGGGGAGCTGTTTTTT
.	TRBV28	TRBJ2-7	.	CASSRFPFQEQYF	TGTGCCAGCAGCAGGTTCCCGTTCCAGGAGCAGTACTTC
.	TRBV30	TRBJ1-2	.	CAWSVPDYGYTF	TGTGCCTGGAGTGTTCCAGACTATGGCTACACCTTC
.	TRBV11-2	TRBJ1-1	.	CASSLTGITEAFF	TGTGCCAGCAGCTTAACAGGGATAACTGAAGCTTTCTTT
.	TRBV7-8	TRBJ2-3	TRBD2	CASSLVIAGSTDTQYF	TGTGCCAGCAGCTTAGTGATAGCGGGGAGCACAGATACGCAGTATTTT
few	TRBV19	TRBJ2-5	TRBD2	CASRGLALSETQYF	TGTGCCAGCAGGGGACTAGCGTTGTCGGAGACCCAGTACTTC
.	TRBV4-1	TRBJ1-1	TRBD1	CASRRQGQAAEAFF	TGCGCCAGCCGCCGGCAAGGACAGGCGGCTGAAGCTTTCTTT
.	TRBV6-1	TRBJ1-5	.	CARIQGNQPQHF	TGTGCCAGGATACAGGGTAATCAGCCCCAGCATTTT
few	TRBV6-1	TRBJ2-7	TRBD1	CASSTAGTGSYEQYF	TGTGCCAGCAGCACGGCCGGGACAGGGAGCTACGAGCAGTACTTC
once	TRBV7-7	TRBJ2-5	.	CASSLGSGTQETQYF	TGTGCTAGCAGCTTAGGTTCCGGGACACAAGAGACCCAGTACTTC
.	TRBV7-8	TRBJ2-1	.	CASSLDRDNEQFF	TGTGCCAGCAGCCTTGACAGAGACAATGAGCAGTTCTTC
.	TRBV7-3	TRBJ2-1	.	CASSESSHNEQFF	TGTGCCAGCAGCGAGTCGTCTCACAATGAGCAGTTCTTC
few	TRBV25-1	TRBJ1-1	.	CASSEFAGKDTEAFF	TGTGCCAGCAGTGAATTCGCAGGGAAGGACACTGAAGCTTTCTTT
.	TRBV10-3	TRBJ1-2	TRBD1	CAISESGGRQAGYTF	TGTGCCATCAGTGAGTCAGGGGGCAGGCAGGCTGGCTACACCTTC
.	TRBV28	TRBJ2-3	.	CASSLSRRRGDTQYF	TGTGCCAGCAGTTTATCCCGGAGAAGGGGAGATACGCAGTATTTT
.	TRBV18	TRBJ1-6	TRBD1	CASSPLDRGNSPLHF	TGTGCCAGCTCACCACTGGACAGGGGGAATTCACCCCTCCACTTT
.	TRBV28	TRBJ1-5	TRBD1	CASSLYPGTDSNQPQHF	TGTGCCAGCAGCCTCTACCCCGGGACAGATAGCAATCAGCCCCAGCATTTT
.	TRBV10-3	TRBJ1-1	TRBD1	CAIRDRVNTEAFF	TGTGCCATCAGGGACAGGGTGAACACTGAAGCTTTCTTT
.	TRBV5-1	TRBJ2-3	.	CASSFPGADTQYF	TGCGCCAGCAGCTTTCCGGGAGCAGATACGCAGTATTTT
.	TRBV4-1	TRBJ2-7	TRBD2	CASSSGGPPYEQYF	TGCGCCAGCAGCTCGGGAGGGCCCCCTTACGAGCAGTACTTC
.	TRBV4-1	TRBJ1-1	TRBD1	CASSRLGQGAPGGTEAFF	TGCGCCAGCAGCCGGTTGGGACAGGGGGCCCCTGGGGGCACTGAAGCTTTCTTT
.	TRBV19	TRBJ2-1	.	CASSIGNTDNEQFF	TGTGCCAGTAGTATAGGCAACACAGACAATGAGCAGTTCTTC
.	TRBV28	TRBJ1-1	.	CASSLDRNTEAFF	TGTGCCAGCAGCTTAGACAGGAACACTGAAGCTTTCTTT
few	TRBV11-3	TRBJ2-1	.	CASSLTGMKYNEQFF	TGTGCCAGCAGCTTAACAGGGATGAAGTACAATGAGCAGTTCTTC
.	TRBV4-1	TRBJ2-3	.	CASSLGVQDTQYF	TGCGCCAGCAGCTTAGGAGTGCAAGATACGCAGTATTTT
.	TRBV6-5	TRBJ2-7	TRBD1	CASSVLTGFYEQYF	TGTGCCAGCAGCGTCTTGACAGGGTTTTACGAGCAGTACTTC
once	TRBV5-1	TRBJ2-7	.	CASSHGDWTAYEQYF	TGCGCCAGCAGCCATGGGGATTGGACAGCCTACGAGCAGTACTTC